Included here is one TCR beta chain sequence, with context. Its cognate antigen is unknown. Constant-region reverse primers amplified full-length variable regions, followed by semi-nested Nested Universal Primer A PCR. TCRdb processed the 5' RACE reads anew with MiXCR; each CDR3 protein has one entry. The sample records approximately 60,000 distinct CDR3 sequences, around a fifth being singletons. General observations from the study: Tumor Treg TCRs overlapped most with tumor naive CD4+ cells.

Memory CD4+ T cells were sorted as CD4+CD45RO+CD25- cells. This receptor was obtained from a female donor with breast cancer. Sequenced material: memory CD4+ T cells sorted from a lymph node. Subset indicated: memory CD4+ T cells, CD4+CD45RO+CD25-.

The CDR3 sequence: CASSSDVNTGELFF. CDR3 in DNA: TGTGCCAGCAGTAGTGACGTGAACACCGGGGAGCTGTTTTTT. The rearrangement uses TRBV2 and TRBJ2-2; no clear D. The CDR3 is made up of 14 amino acids. CDR1 and CDR2 from the germline V gene are SNHLY and FYNNEI. Trimming left V 5 bases short and J 1 base short, with 8 bases between.